This T cell receptor beta chain was recorded in a study of T-cell reconstitution after alpha-beta-depleted transplantation in children. Study conclusions and caveats: In some patients, recipient T cells and intrathymic progenitors surviving conditioning explained high day-60 diversity. Alpha-beta T cells present about two months after transplant were reported to originate from several hundred expanded graft clones. It was newly produced T cells that mostly accounted for T-cell counts and diversity one year after transplant.

Using unique molecular identifiers, the investigators prepared the TCRbeta library. TCRdb analysed the PCR reads with MiXCR anew, one entry per CDR3 protein. The sample yields hundreds of thousands of distinct CDR3 sequences, roughly 13% seen once. Looked up from germline, CDR1 is SGHRS and CDR2 is YFSETQ. V lost 0 bases, J lost 5 bases, and 10 bases lay in between. The CDR3 has 14 residues. This clonotype was detected many times. Its target is unknown. Here the sequenced sample was PBMCs, taken before TCRalphabeta/CD19-depleted stem cell transplant. The sequence came from a girl under 10 years old with congenital amegakaryocytic thrombocytopenia, due to receive a stem cell transplant. The rearrangement links TRBV5-1 to TRBJ2-3; the D is unclear. The chain's CDR3 is CASSLGSSKDTQYF. CDR3 in DNA: TGCGCCAGCAGCTTGGGTAGCAGTAAAGATACGCAGTATTTT.